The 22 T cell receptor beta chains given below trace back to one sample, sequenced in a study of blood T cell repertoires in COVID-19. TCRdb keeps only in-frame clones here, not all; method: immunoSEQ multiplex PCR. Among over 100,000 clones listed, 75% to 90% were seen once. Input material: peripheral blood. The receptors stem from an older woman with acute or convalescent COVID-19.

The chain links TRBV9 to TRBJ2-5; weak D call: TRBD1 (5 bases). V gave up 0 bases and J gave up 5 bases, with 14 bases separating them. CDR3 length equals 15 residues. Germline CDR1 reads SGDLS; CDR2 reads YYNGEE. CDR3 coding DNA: TGTGCCAGCAGCGTAGGGGCAGGGTTCATGGAGACCCAGTACTTC. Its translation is CASSVGAGFMETQYF.

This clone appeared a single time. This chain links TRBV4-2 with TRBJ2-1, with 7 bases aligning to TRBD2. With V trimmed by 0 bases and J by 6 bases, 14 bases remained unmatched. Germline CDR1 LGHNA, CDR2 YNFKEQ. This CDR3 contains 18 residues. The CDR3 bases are TGTGCCAGCAGCCAAGACCCGGAGGGCGGGGGATGGGGCAATGAGCAGTTCTTC. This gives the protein CASSQDPEGGGWGNEQFF.

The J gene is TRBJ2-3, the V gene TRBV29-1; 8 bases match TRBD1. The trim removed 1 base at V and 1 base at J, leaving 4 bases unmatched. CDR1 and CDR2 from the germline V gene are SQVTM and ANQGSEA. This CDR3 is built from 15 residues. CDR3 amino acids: CSVEAPDRGTDTQYF. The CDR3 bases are TGCAGCGTTGAAGCCCCGGACAGGGGCACAGATACGCAGTATTTT.

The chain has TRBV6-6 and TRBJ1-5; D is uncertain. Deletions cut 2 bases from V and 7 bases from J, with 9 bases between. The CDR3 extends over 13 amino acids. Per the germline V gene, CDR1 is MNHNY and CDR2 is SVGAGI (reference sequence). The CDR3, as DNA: TGTGCCAGCAGTTACGAGGTTGCCCAGCCCCAGCATTTT. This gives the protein CASSYEVAQPQHF.

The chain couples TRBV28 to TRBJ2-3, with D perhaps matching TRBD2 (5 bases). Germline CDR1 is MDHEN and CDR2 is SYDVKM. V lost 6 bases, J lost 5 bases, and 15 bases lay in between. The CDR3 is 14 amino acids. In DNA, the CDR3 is TGTGCCAGCAGGTCTACGACCCGGGGAGATACGCAGTATTTT. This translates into CASRSTTRGDTQYF.

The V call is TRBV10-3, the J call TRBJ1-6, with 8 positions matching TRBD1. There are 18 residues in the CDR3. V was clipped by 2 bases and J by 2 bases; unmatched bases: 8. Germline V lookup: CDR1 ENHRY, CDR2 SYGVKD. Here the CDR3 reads CAISESRGQGPYNSPLHF. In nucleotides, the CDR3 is TGTGCCATCAGTGAGAGTCGCGGACAGGGCCCCTATAATTCACCCCTCCACTTT.

The CDR3 DNA reads TGTGCCAGCAGTTTCCGGAGGGGTGGCGAGCAGTACTTC. This codes for CASSFRRGGEQYF. The chain joins TRBV27 to TRBJ2-7, with D possibly matching TRBD2 (6 bases). Trimming shortened V by 3 bases and J by 6 bases, and 12 bases separated the two germline ends. Per the germline V gene, CDR1 is MNHEY and CDR2 is SMNVEV (reference sequence). The CDR3 runs 13 residues.

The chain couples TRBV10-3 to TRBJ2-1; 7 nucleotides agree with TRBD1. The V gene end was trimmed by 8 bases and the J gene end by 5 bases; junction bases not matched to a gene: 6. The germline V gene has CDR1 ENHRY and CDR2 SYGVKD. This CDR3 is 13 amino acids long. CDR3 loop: CAIGDSQNNEQFF. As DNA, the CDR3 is TGTGCCATCGGGGACAGCCAAAACAATGAGCAGTTCTTC.

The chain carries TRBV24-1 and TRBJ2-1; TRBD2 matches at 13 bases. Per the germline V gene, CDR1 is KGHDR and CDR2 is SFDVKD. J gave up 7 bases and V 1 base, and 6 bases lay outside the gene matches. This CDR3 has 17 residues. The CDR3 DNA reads TGTGCCACCAGTGATTTCTCGGGACTAGCGGGACGGAATGAGCAGTTCTTC. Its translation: CATSDFSGLAGRNEQFF.

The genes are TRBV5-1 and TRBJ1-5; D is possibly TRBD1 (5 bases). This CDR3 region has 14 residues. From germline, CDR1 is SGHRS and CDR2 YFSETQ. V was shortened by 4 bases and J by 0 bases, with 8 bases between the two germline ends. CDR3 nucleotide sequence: TGCGCCAGCAGCCAGGGAATTAGCAATCAGCCCCAGCATTTT. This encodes CASSQGISNQPQHF.

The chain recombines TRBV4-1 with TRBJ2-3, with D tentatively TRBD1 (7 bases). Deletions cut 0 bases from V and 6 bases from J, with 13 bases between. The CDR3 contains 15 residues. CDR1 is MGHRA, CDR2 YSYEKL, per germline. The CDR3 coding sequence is TGCGCCAGCAGCCAAGAGGCAGGGGGGCGGGATACGCAGTATTTT. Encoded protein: CASSQEAGGRDTQYF.

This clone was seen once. In DNA, the CDR3 is TGTGCCAGCAGCTTAAATGCGGATTCTAATTCACCCCTCCACTTT. It specifies CASSLNADSNSPLHF. V gene TRBV7-8 combines with J gene TRBJ1-6; D uncertain. CDR3 size: 15 residues. Trimming left V 2 bases short and J 6 bases short, with 11 bases between. The germline CDR1 and CDR2 sequences are SGHVS and FQNEAQ.

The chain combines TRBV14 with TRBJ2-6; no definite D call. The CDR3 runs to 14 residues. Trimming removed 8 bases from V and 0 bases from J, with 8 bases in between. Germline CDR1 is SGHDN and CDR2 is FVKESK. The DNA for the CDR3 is TGTGCCAGCCAGGCATTCTCTGGGGCCAACGTCCTGACTTTC. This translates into CASQAFSGANVLTF.

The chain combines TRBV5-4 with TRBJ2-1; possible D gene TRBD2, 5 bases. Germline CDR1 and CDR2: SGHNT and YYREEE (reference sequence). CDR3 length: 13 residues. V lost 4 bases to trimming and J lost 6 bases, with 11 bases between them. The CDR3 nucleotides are TGTGCCAGCAGCCTGGACTTTACCAATGAGCAGTTCTTC. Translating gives CASSLDFTNEQFF.

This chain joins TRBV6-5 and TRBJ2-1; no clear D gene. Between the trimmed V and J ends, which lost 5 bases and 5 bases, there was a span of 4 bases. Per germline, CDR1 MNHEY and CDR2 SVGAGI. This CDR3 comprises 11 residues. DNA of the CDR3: TGTGCCAGCAGTCGGGACAATGAGCAGTTCTTC. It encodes CASSRDNEQFF.

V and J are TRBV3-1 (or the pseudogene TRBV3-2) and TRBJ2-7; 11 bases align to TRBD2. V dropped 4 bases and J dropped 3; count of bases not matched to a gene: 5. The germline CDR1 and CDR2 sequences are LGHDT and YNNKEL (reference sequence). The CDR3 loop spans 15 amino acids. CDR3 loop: CASSPGLAEHYEQYF. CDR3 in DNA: TGTGCCAGCAGCCCGGGACTAGCGGAGCACTACGAGCAGTACTTC.

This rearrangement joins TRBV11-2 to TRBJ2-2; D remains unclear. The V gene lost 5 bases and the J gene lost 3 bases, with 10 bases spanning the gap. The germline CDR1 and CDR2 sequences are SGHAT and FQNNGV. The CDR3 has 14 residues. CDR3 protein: CASSPDTYTGELFF. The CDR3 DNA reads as TGTGCCAGCAGCCCCGACACATACACCGGGGAGCTGTTTTTT. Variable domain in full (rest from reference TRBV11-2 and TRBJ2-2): EAGVAQSPRYKIIEKRQSVAFWCNPISGHATLYWYQQILGQGPKLLIQFQNNGVVDDSQLPKDRFSAERLKGVDSTLKIQPAKLEDSAVYLCASSPDTYTGELFFGEGSRLTVL.

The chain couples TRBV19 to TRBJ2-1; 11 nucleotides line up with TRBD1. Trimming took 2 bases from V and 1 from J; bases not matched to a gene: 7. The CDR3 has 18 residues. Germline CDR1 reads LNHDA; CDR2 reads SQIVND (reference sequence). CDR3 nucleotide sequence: TGTGCCAGTAGTATATCATCGGGACAGGGGGGATCCTACAATGAGCAGTTCTTC. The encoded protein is CASSISSGQGGSYNEQFF.

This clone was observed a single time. CDR3 region: CASSLNHGGLSYGYTF. CDR3 in DNA: TGTGCCAGCAGCCTAAATCACGGGGGACTGAGCTATGGCTACACCTTC. The chain recombines TRBV7-2 with TRBJ1-2; D possibly corresponds to TRBD1 (5 bases). Trimming stripped 5 bases from V and 4 bases from J, with 20 bases between. This CDR3 comprises 16 residues. Germline CDR1 SGHTA, CDR2 FQGNSA.

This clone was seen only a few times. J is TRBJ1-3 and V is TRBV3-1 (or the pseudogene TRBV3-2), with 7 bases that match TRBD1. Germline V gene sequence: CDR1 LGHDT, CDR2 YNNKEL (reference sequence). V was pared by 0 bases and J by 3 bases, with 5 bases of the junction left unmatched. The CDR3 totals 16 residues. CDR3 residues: CASSQDKGGYGNTIYF. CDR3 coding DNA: TGTGCCAGCAGCCAAGATAAAGGGGGCTATGGAAACACCATATATTTT.

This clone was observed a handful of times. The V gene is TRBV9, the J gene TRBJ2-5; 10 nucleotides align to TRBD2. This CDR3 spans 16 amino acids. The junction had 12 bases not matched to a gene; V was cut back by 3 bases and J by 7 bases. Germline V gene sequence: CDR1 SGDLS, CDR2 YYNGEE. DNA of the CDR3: TGTGCCAGCAGCGAATCTAGCGGGAGTTTAATGGGGACCCAGTACTTC. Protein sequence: CASSESSGSLMGTQYF.

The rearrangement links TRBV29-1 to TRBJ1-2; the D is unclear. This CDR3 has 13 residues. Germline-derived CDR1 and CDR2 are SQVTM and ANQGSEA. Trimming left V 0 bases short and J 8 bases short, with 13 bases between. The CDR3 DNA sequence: TGCAGCGTTGAAGAATGGTCGGGGTACGGCTACACCTTC. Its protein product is CSVEEWSGYGYTF. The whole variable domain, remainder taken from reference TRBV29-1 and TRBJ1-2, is SAVISQKPSRDICQRGTSLTIQCQVDSQVTMMFWYRQQPGQSLTLIATANQGSEATYESGFVIDKFPISRPNLTFSTLTVSNMSPEDSSIYLCSVEEWSGYGYTFGSGTRLTVV.